Presented here are 3 T cell receptor beta chains from one specimen sequenced in a study of blood T cell repertoires in COVID-19 (dated by TCRdb to the early 2020s). Library construction relied on the immunoSEQ multiplex PCR assay. The immuneACCESS repertoire file appears here via TCRdb, limited to in-frame rearrangements. These files lack a portion of the clones; in checked studies, under half of the deficit traces to unresolved V genes, and the cause of the others is not known. The sample profile shows 80,000 to 130,000 clones; 80% to 95% of them were found once. Together, the top ten hold 5% to 7% of the sample. Sequencing was performed on peripheral blood. These receptors originate from a man between 70 and 80 years old with acute or convalescent COVID-19.

A few counts support this clone. The chain uses TRBV5-8 and TRBJ2-7; TRBD2 agrees at 8 bases. Germline V gene sequence: CDR1 SGHTS, CDR2 YDEGEE. This CDR3 has 15 amino acids. V lost 2 bases to trimming and J lost 5 bases; unmatched junction nucleotides: 9. Here the CDR3 reads CASSFLAGNKNEQYF. The CDR3 coding sequence is TGTGCCAGCAGCTTCTTAGCGGGAAACAAGAACGAGCAGTACTTC.

J is TRBJ1-6 and V is TRBV11-2; weak D call: TRBD1 (5 bases). Trimming removed 3 bases from V and 17 bases from J, with 11 bases in between. The germline gives CDR1 SGHAT, CDR2 FQNNGV. The CDR3 totals 11 residues. This CDR3 is CASSLVGEVHF. CDR3 nucleotides: TGTGCCAGCAGCTTGGTGGGGGAGGTCCACTTT.

The CDR3: CASGSGNTYEQYF. In DNA form, the CDR3 reads TGTGCCAGCGGAAGCGGGAATACCTACGAGCAGTACTTC. The J gene is TRBJ2-7, the V gene TRBV12-3 or TRBV12-4; TRBD2 agrees at 7 bases. After removal of 8 bases from V and 2 bases from J, the junction contained 6 bases not matched to a gene. The CDR3 has 13 residues.